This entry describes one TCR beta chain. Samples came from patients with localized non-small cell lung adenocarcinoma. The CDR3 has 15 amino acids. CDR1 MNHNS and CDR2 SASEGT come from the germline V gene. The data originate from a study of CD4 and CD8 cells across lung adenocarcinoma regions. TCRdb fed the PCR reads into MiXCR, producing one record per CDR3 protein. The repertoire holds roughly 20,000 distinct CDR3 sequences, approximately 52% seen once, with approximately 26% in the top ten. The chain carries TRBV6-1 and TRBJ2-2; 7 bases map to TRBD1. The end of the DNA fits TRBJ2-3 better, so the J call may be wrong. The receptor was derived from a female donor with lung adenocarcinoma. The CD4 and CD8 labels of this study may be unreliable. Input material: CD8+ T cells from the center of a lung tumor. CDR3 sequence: CASGGQAGNTETQYF. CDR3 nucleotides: TGTGCCAGCGGCGGACAGGCTGGAAACACCGAGACGCAGTATTTT.